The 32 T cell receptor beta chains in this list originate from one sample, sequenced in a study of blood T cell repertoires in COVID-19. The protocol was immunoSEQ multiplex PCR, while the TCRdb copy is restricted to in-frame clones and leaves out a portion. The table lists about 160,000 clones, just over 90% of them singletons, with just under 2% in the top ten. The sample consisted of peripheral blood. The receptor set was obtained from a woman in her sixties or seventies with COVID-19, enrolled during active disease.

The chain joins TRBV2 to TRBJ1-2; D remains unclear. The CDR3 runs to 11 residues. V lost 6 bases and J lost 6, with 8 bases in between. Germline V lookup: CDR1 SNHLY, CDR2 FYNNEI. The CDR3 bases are TGTGCCAGCAGCCCCTTTGATGGCTACACCTTC. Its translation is CASSPFDGYTF.

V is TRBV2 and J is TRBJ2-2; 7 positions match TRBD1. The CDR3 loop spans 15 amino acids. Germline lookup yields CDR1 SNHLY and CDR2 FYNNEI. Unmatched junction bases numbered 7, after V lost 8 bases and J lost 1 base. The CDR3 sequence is CASSRDSLNTGELFF. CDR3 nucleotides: TGTGCCAGCTCCCGGGACAGTCTGAACACCGGGGAGCTGTTTTTT.

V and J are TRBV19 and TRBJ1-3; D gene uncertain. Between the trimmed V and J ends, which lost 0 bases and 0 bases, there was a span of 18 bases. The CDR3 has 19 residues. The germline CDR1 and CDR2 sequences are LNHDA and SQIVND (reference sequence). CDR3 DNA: TGTGCCAGTAGTATAGACTACATCGGGGTCGAGGGCTCTGGAAACACCATATATTTT. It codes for CASSIDYIGVEGSGNTIYF. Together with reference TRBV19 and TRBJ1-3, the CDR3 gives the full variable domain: DGGITQSPKYLFRKEGQNVTLSCEQNLNHDAMYWYRQDPGQGLRLIYYSQIVNDFQKGDIAEGYSVSREKKESFPLTVTSAQKNPTAFYLCASSIDYIGVEGSGNTIYFGEGSWLTVV.

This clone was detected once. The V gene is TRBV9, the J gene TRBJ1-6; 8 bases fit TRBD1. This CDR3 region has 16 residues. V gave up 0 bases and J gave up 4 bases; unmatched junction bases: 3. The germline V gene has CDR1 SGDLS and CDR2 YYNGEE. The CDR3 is CASSVVGTGYNSPLHF. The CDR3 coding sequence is TGTGCCAGCAGCGTAGTAGGGACAGGATATAATTCACCCCTCCACTTT.

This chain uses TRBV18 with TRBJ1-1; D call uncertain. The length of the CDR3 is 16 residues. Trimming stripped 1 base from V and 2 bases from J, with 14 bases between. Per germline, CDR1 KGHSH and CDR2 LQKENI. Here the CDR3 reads CASSPRRDGENTEAFF. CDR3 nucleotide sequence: TGTGCCAGCTCACCACGCAGAGACGGGGAAAACACTGAAGCTTTCTTT.

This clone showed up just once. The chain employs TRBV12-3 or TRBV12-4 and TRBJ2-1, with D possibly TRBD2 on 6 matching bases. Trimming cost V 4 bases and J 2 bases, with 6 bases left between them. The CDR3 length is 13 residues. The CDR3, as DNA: TGTGCCAGCAGTTGGGAGGCCTACAATGAGCAGTTCTTC. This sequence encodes CASSWEAYNEQFF.

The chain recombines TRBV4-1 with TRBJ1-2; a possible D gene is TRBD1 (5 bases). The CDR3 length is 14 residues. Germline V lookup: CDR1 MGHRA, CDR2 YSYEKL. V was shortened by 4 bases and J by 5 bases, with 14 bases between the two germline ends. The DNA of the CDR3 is TGCGCCAGCAGCCCCAGAACGGGGGAATATGGCTACACCTTC. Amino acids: CASSPRTGEYGYTF.

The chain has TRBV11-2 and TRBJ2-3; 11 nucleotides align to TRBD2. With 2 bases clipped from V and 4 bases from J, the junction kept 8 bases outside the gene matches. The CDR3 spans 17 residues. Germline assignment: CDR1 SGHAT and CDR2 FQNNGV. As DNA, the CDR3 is TGTGCCAGCAGCTTAACCGGGACTAGCGGCTTCGCAGATACGCAGTATTTT. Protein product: CASSLTGTSGFADTQYF. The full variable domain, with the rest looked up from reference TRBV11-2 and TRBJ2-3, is EAGVAQSPRYKIIEKRQSVAFWCNPISGHATLYWYQQILGQGPKLLIQFQNNGVVDDSQLPKDRFSAERLKGVDSTLKIQPAKLEDSAVYLCASSLTGTSGFADTQYFGPGTRLTVL.

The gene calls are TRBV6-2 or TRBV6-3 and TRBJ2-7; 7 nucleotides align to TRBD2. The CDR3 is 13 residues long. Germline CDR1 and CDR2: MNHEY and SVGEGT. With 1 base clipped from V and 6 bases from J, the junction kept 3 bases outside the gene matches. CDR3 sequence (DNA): TGTGCCAGCAGTTACTATGAGCGGGGCGAGCAGTACTTC. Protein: CASSYYERGEQYF.

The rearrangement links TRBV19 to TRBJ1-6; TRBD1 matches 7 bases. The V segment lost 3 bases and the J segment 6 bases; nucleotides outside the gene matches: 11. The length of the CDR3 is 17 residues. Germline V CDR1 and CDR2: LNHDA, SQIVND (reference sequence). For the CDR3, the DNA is TGTGCCAGTAGTATTCAACCCCGTAGACAGGGTAATTCACCCCTCCACTTT. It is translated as CASSIQPRRQGNSPLHF.

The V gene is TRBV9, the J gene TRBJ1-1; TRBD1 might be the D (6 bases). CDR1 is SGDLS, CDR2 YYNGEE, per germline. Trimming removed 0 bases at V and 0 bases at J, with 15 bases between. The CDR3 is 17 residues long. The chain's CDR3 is CASSVGSRGGMNTEAFF. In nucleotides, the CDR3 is TGTGCCAGCAGCGTAGGGTCCAGGGGCGGAATGAACACTGAAGCTTTCTTT. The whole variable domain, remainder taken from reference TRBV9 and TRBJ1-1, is DSGVTQTPKHLITATGQRVTLRCSPRSGDLSVYWYQQSLDQGLQFLIQYYNGEERAKGNILERFSAQQFPDLHSELNLSSLELGDSALYFCASSVGSRGGMNTEAFFGQGTRLTVV.

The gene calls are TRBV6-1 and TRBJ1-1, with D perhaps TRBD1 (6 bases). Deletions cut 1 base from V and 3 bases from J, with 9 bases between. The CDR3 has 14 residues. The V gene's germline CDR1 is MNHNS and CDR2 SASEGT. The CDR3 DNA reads TGTGCCAGCAGTGAAGAAACAGGGTACACTGAAGCTTTCTTT. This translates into CASSEETGYTEAFF.

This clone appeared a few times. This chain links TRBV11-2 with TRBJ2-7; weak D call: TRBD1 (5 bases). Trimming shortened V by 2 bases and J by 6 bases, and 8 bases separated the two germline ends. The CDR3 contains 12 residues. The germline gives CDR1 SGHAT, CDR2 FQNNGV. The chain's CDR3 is CASSLIRAEQYF. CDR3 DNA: TGTGCCAGCAGCTTAATCAGGGCCGAGCAGTACTTC.

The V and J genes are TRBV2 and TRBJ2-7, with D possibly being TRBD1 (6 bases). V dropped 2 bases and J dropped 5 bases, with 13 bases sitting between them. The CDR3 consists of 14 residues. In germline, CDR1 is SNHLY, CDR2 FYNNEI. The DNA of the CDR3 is TGTGCCAGCAGTGAAACGAAACAGGGAAACGAGCAGTACTTC. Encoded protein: CASSETKQGNEQYF.

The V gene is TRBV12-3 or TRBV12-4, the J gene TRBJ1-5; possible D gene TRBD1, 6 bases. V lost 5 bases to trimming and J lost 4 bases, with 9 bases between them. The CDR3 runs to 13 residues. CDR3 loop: CASSLTGNQPQHF. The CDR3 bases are TGTGCCAGCAGTCTCACAGGGAATCAGCCCCAGCATTTT.

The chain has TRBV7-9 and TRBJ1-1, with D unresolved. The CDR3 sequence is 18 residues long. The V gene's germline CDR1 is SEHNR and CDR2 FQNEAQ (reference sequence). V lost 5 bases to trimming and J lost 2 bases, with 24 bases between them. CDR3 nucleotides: TGTGCCAGCAGCCCCGGACTGGGCAGGTTGGTGGTAAACACTGAAGCTTTCTTT. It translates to CASSPGLGRLVVNTEAFF.

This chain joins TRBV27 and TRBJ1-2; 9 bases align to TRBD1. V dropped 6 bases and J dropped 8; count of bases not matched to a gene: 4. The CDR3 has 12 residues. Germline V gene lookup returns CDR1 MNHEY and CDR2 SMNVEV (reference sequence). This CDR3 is CASRTGGRGYTF. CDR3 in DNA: TGTGCCAGCAGAACAGGGGGCCGGGGCTACACCTTC.

The CDR3 reads CASSSQGEDSPLHF. CDR3 in DNA: TGTGCCAGCAGTAGTCAGGGGGAGGATTCACCCCTCCACTTT. V and J are TRBV6-5 and TRBJ1-6, with 7 bases matching TRBD1. From germline, CDR1 is MNHEY and CDR2 SVGAGI. This CDR3 is 14 amino acids long. J gave up 8 bases and V 5 bases, and 6 bases lay outside the gene matches.

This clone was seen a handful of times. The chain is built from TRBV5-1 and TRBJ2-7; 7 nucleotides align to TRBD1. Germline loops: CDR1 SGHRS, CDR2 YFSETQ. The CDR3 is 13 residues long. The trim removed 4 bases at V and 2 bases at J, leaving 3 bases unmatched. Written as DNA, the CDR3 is TGCGCCAGCAGCCGGGACAGCCCCTACGAGCAGTACTTC. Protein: CASSRDSPYEQYF.

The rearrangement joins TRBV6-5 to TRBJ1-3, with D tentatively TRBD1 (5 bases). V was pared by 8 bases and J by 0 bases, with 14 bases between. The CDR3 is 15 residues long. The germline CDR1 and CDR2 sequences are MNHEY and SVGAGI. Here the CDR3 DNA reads TGTGCCAGCTGGGGGGGGGTCGCCTCTGGAAACACCATATATTTT. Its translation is CASWGGVASGNTIYF.

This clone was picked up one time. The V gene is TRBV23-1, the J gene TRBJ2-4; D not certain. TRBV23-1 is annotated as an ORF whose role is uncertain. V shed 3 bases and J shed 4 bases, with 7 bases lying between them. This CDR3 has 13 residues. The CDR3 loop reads CASSHGSKNIQYF. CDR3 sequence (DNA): TGCGCCAGCAGTCATGGCAGTAAAAACATTCAGTACTTC.

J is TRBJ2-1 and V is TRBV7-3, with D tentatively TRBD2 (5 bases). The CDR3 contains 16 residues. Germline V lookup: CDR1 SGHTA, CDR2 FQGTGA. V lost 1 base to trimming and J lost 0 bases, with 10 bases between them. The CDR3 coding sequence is TGTGCCAGCAGCTTAATAGTCGGGAACTCCTACAATGAGCAGTTCTTC. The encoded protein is CASSLIVGNSYNEQFF.

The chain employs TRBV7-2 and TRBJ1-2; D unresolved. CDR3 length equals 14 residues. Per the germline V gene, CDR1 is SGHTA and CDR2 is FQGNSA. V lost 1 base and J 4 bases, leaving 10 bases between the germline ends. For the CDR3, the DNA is TGTGCCAGCAGCTTAGTGGACGGGAGCTATGGCTACACCTTC. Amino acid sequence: CASSLVDGSYGYTF. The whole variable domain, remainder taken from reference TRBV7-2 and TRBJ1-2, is GAGVSQSPSNKVTEKGKDVELRCDPISGHTALYWYRQSLGQGLEFLIYFQGNSAPDKSGLPSDRFSAERTGGSVSTLTIQRTQQEDSAVYLCASSLVDGSYGYTFGSGTRLTVV.

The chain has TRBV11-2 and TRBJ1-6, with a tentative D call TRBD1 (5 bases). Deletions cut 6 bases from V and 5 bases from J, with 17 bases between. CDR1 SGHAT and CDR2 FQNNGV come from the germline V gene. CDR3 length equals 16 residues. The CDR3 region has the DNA TGTGCCAGCAGTCAAAGACAGCAATTTAATAATTCACCCCTCCACTTT. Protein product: CASSQRQQFNNSPLHF.

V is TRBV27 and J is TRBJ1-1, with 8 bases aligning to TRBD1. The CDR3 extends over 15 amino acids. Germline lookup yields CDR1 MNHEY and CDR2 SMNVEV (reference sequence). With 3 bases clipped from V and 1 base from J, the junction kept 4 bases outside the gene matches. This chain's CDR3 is CASSFRGTGNTEAFF. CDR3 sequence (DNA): TGTGCCAGCAGTTTTAGGGGGACAGGGAACACTGAAGCTTTCTTT.

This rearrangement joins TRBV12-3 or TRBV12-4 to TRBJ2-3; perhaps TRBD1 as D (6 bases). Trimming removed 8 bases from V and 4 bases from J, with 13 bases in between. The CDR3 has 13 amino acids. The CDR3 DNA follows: TGTGCCAGCGTCACAGGGTCAGCAGATACGCAGTATTTT. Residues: CASVTGSADTQYF.

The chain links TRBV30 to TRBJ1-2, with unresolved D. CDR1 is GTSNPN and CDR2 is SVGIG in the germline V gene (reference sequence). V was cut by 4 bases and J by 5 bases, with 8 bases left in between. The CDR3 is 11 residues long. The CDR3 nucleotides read TGTGCCTGGACACTGCAATATGGCTACACCTTC. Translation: CAWTLQYGYTF.

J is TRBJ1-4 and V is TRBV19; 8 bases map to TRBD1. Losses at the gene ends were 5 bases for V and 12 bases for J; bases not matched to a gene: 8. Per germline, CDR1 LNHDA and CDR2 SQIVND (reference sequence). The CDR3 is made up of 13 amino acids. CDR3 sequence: CASSSTPGGQLFF. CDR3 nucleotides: TGTGCCAGTAGTTCAACACCAGGGGGCCAACTGTTTTTT. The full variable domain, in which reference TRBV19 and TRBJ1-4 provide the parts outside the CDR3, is DGGITQSPKYLFRKEGQNVTLSCEQNLNHDAMYWYRQDPGQGLRLIYYSQIVNDFQKGDIAEGYSVSREKKESFPLTVTSAQKNPTAFYLCASSSTPGGQLFFGSGTQLSVL.

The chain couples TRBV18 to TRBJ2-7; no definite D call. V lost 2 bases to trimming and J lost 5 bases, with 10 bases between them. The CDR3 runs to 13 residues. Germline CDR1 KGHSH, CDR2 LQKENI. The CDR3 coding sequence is TGTGCCAGCTCACCAACTTCCGGTGACGAGCAGTACTTC. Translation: CASSPTSGDEQYF.

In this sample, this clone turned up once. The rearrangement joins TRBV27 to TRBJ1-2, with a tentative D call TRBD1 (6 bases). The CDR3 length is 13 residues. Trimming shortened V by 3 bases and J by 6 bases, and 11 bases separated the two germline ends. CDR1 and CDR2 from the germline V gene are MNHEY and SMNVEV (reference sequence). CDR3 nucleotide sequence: TGTGCCAGCAGTTTTGGACAGAGAGATGGCTACACCTTC. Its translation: CASSFGQRDGYTF.

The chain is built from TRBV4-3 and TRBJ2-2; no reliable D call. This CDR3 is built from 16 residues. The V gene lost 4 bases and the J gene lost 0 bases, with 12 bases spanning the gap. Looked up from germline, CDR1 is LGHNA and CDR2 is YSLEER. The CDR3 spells CASSRSGTSNTGELFF. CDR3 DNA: TGCGCCAGCAGCCGATCGGGTACCTCGAACACCGGGGAGCTGTTTTTT.

CDR3 region: CASSQVFSDYNEKLFF. The CDR3 bases are TGCGCCAGCAGCCAAGTTTTTTCAGATTATAATGAAAAACTGTTTTTT. The J gene is TRBJ1-4, the V gene TRBV4-3; D remains ambiguous. The length of the CDR3 is 16 residues. Trimming took 1 base from V and 4 from J, leaving 13 bases between them. CDR1 LGHNA and CDR2 YSLEER come from the germline V gene.